The 22 T cell receptor beta chains below come from one sample, sequenced in a study of vaccination effects on CD4 cells after COVID-19. Subsequent to a culture period of less than twelve days, CD4+ T cells were isolated. From March to December 2020, the person had a SARS-CoV-2 infection that was confirmed by PCR. All study participants received two doses of BNT162b2 or mRNA-1273 vaccine. Their target antigens are unknown. Here immunoSEQ multiplex PCR was the method, and the copy in TCRdb shows in-frame clones only, minus some. The sample consists of 40,000 to 55,000 clones, over 60% of them appearing once. This specimen consisted of CD4+ T cells from PBMCs cultured without peptide, obtained after COVID-19 vaccination. The receptor set was obtained from a human donor who had a prior SARS-CoV-2 infection.

The gene calls are TRBV16 and TRBJ1-4; D is undetermined. The CDR3 is 14 amino acids. The V end was cut by 6 bases, the J end by 8 bases, with 16 bases between. From germline, CDR1 is KGHSY and CDR2 FQNENV. The CDR3 here is CASSQAIPREKLFF. CDR3 nucleotide sequence: TGTGCCAGCAGTCAGGCCATCCCTCGGGAAAAACTGTTTTTT.

V is TRBV5-4 and J is TRBJ2-7, with 7 positions matching TRBD2. J was trimmed by 2 bases and V by 2 bases; bases with no gene match: 4. Germline values: CDR1 SGHNT, CDR2 YYREEE (reference sequence). The CDR3 totals 14 residues. CDR3 in amino acids: CASSLAGITYEQYF. The CDR3 bases are TGTGCCAGCAGCTTAGCGGGGATCACCTACGAGCAGTACTTC.

The chain employs TRBV11-3 and TRBJ1-1, with D perhaps TRBD1 (5 bases). The CDR3 is 16 amino acids. The V end was cut by 1 base, the J end by 1 base, with 13 bases between. Per the germline V gene, CDR1 is SGHNT and CDR2 is YENEEA. The DNA for the CDR3 is TGTGCCAGCAGCTTAGGGGCAGGGAGGTGGAACACTGAAGCTTTCTTT. Protein product: CASSLGAGRWNTEAFF.

This clone appeared a few times. This sequence joins TRBV13 and TRBJ1-3; D might be TRBD1 (5 bases). Germline-derived CDR1 and CDR2 are PRHDT and FYEKMQ (reference sequence). The CDR3 is made up of 13 amino acids. The V and J ends lost 3 bases and 7 bases respectively, with 10 bases between them. CDR3 in DNA: TGTGCCAGCAGCTTTTGGGGGGGGAACACCATATATTTT. Its translation is CASSFWGGNTIYF.

The count of this clone is one. The rearrangement joins TRBV30 to TRBJ2-3; 13 bases agree with TRBD2. V dropped 2 bases and J dropped 5; count of bases not matched to a gene: 10. The CDR3 has 17 residues. Germline assignment: CDR1 GTSNPN and CDR2 SVGIG (reference sequence). The CDR3 nucleotides read TGTGCCTGGAGTCTTACCGTAACTAGCGGGAGGGTAGATACGCAGTATTTT. This codes for CAWSLTVTSGRVDTQYF.

J is TRBJ2-3 and V is TRBV2; no clear D. V was clipped by 6 bases and J by 6 bases, with 4 bases between them. This CDR3 region has 10 residues. Germline loops: CDR1 SNHLY, CDR2 FYNNEI. The CDR3 DNA reads as TGTGCCAGCAGGCTGGATACGCAGTATTTT. It yields the protein CASRLDTQYF.

The chain recombines TRBV5-8 with TRBJ1-4; D is unclear. V lost 0 bases to trimming and J lost 8 bases, with 14 bases between them. Germline V gives CDR1 SGHTS, CDR2 YDEGEE. The CDR3 consists of 15 residues. Here the CDR3 DNA reads TGTGCCAGCAGCTTGGGTTCAAGTGGTTACGAAAAACTGTTTTTT. Its protein product is CASSLGSSGYEKLFF. Full variable domain (outside the CDR3, taken from reference TRBV5-8 and TRBJ1-4): EAGVTQSPTHLIKTRGQQATLRCSPISGHTSVYWYQQALGLGLQFLLWYDEGEERNRGNFPPRFSGRQFPNYSSELNVNALELEDSALYLCASSLGSSGYEKLFFGSGTQLSVL.

In this sample, this clone turned up a few times. The gene calls are TRBV30 and TRBJ1-2; D perhaps matches TRBD1 (5 bases). The CDR3 runs to 15 residues. Trimming removed 0 bases at V and 0 bases at J, with 11 bases between. Germline V gene sequence: CDR1 GTSNPN, CDR2 SVGIG (reference sequence). CDR3 sequence reads: CAWSVGQVANYGYTF. The CDR3 DNA is TGTGCCTGGAGTGTGGGGCAGGTCGCTAACTATGGCTACACCTTC.

This chain uses TRBV2 with TRBJ1-4; weak D call: TRBD1 (5 bases). Deletions cut 7 bases from V and 2 bases from J, with 8 bases between. The CDR3 runs 13 residues. Germline lookup yields CDR1 SNHLY and CDR2 FYNNEI. For the CDR3, the DNA is TGTGCCAGCACTCGGGACACTAATGAAAAACTGTTTTTT. It translates to CASTRDTNEKLFF.

The chain employs TRBV9 and TRBJ2-7; D is perhaps TRBD2 (5 bases). The CDR3 contains 15 residues. The V end was cut by 0 bases, the J end by 0 bases, with 10 bases between. Germline assignment: CDR1 SGDLS and CDR2 YYNGEE. The CDR3 coding sequence is TGTGCCAGCAGCGTAGAGGCGGGCAGCTCCTACGAGCAGTACTTC. It yields the protein CASSVEAGSSYEQYF.

The rearrangement links TRBV25-1 to TRBJ1-4, with D perhaps TRBD1 (5 bases). Trimming stripped 6 bases from V and 5 bases from J, with 19 bases between. Germline V gene data show CDR1 as MGHDK and CDR2 as SYGVNS. The CDR3 extends over 16 amino acids. CDR3 sequence: CASRPRDGFSNEKLFF. CDR3 sequence (DNA): TGTGCCAGCAGACCTCGGGACGGATTTTCGAATGAAAAACTGTTTTTT.

V and J are TRBV28 and TRBJ2-5; no reliable D call. Germline CDR1 MDHEN, CDR2 SYDVKM. This CDR3 has 12 amino acids. V lost 6 bases to trimming and J lost 3 bases, with 8 bases between them. The CDR3 nucleotides read TGTGCCAGCAGCGGAGAGAAAGAGACCCAGTACTTC. Protein sequence: CASSGEKETQYF.

CDR3 amino acids: CASSIFGGLGNQPQHF. CDR3 DNA: TGTGCCAGTAGTATTTTTGGGGGGCTAGGCAATCAGCCCCAGCATTTT. V and J are TRBV19 and TRBJ1-5; possibly TRBD1 for D (6 bases). The CDR3 runs to 16 residues. Germline-derived CDR1 and CDR2 are LNHDA and SQIVND (reference sequence). With 3 bases removed from V and 2 bases from J, the gap between germline ends came to 14 bases.

The V and J genes are TRBV7-9 and TRBJ1-5; possibly TRBD1 for D (5 bases). This CDR3 has 13 amino acids. V lost 2 bases to trimming and J lost 4 bases, with 6 bases between them. Germline V gene data show CDR1 as SEHNR and CDR2 as FQNEAQ (reference sequence). The CDR3 loop reads CASSLTGNQPQHF. DNA for the CDR3: TGTGCCAGCAGCTTAACAGGTAATCAGCCCCAGCATTTT.

On this clone itself: This CDR3 is also generated by other DNA sequences in the sample. V and J are TRBV7-2 and TRBJ2-3; possibly TRBD1 or TRBD2 for D (5 bases each). The CDR3 sequence is 13 residues long. CDR1 and CDR2 (germline): SGHTA, FQGNSA. V lost 5 bases, J lost 6 bases, and 12 bases lay in between. CDR3 region: CASSPQRGDTQYF. Here the CDR3 DNA reads TGTGCCAGCAGCCCACAACGGGGCGATACGCAGTATTTT.

The chain joins TRBV9 to TRBJ2-5; D gene unclear. The germline V gene has CDR1 SGDLS and CDR2 YYNGEE. The CDR3 runs 13 residues. V lost 0 bases and J lost 5, with 8 bases in between. CDR3 coding DNA: TGTGCCAGCAGCGTAGACGTTGGTGAGACCCAGTACTTC. This sequence encodes CASSVDVGETQYF.

CDR3 sequence (DNA): TGTGCCAGCAGCCCCACAGGCAATTCACCCCTCCACTTT. Its protein product is CASSPTGNSPLHF. The chain combines TRBV3-1 (or the pseudogene TRBV3-2) with TRBJ1-6, with a tentative D call TRBD1 (5 bases). Germline loops: CDR1 LGHDT, CDR2 YNNKEL (reference sequence). V was clipped by 4 bases and J by 7 bases, with 8 bases between them. The CDR3 length is 13 residues.

This clone was seen once. The J gene is TRBJ2-3, the V gene TRBV5-1; D might be TRBD2 (6 bases). The germline V and J ends were trimmed by 4 bases and 0 bases, with 18 bases remaining between them. The CDR3 consists of 17 residues. CDR1 is SGHRS, CDR2 YFSETQ, per germline. This chain's CDR3 is CASSLPNLAASTDTQYF. The DNA for the CDR3 is TGCGCCAGCAGCCTGCCCAACTTAGCGGCCAGCACAGATACGCAGTATTTT. Full variable domain (missing parts from reference TRBV5-1 and TRBJ2-3): KAGVTQTPRYLIKTRGQQVTLSCSPISGHRSVSWYQQTPGQGLQFLFEYFSETQRNKGNFPGRFSGRQFSNSRSEMNVSTLELGDSALYLCASSLPNLAASTDTQYFGPGTRLTVL.

The chain couples TRBV11-2 to TRBJ2-3, with D possibly being TRBD2 (6 bases). Per germline, CDR1 SGHAT and CDR2 FQNNGV. The CDR3 totals 13 residues. The V gene lost 5 bases and the J gene lost 4 bases, with 10 bases spanning the gap. The CDR3 loop is CASSQTSPDTQYF. Here the CDR3 DNA reads TGTGCCAGCAGCCAGACTAGTCCAGATACGCAGTATTTT.

This chain links TRBV5-6 with TRBJ2-3; D is undetermined. Per the germline V gene, CDR1 is SGHDT and CDR2 is YYEEEE. The CDR3 is 15 residues long. The V end was cut by 0 bases, the J end by 3 bases, with 11 bases between. CDR3 amino acids: CASSLVEVKTDTQYF. In DNA form, the CDR3 reads TGTGCCAGCAGCTTGGTTGAGGTTAAAACAGATACGCAGTATTTT.

The V and J genes are TRBV11-2 and TRBJ1-1; D remains unclear. V lost 5 bases to trimming and J lost 4 bases, with 14 bases between them. The CDR3 has 14 residues. The germline V gene encodes CDR1 SGHAT and CDR2 FQNNGV. CDR3 in amino acids: CASSQIIGFTEAFF. The CDR3 nucleotides read TGTGCCAGCAGCCAAATCATAGGGTTCACTGAAGCTTTCTTT.

V usage is TRBV6-6 and J usage is TRBJ1-4, with 7 nucleotides matching TRBD1. Germline trimming cut 2 bases from V and 3 bases from J; bases unmatched to any gene: 3. CDR3 length: 15 amino acids. Germline CDR1 MNHNY, CDR2 SVGAGI (reference sequence). The CDR3 DNA reads as TGTGCCAGCAGTTACGTAGGGGGCTCTAATGAAAAACTGTTTTTT. Encoded protein: CASSYVGGSNEKLFF.